The T cell receptor beta chain under discussion was sequenced for a study of cytotoxic CD8 clonotypes in ibrutinib-treated CLL. Turning to the study itself: The cohort had some 10 relapsed/refractory and some 14 treatment-naive patients, 17 to 18 IGHV unmutated. General study results and limits: Under treatment, the uncommon public clonotypes either contracted or remained stable. Exceeding age-matched healthy donors, baseline clonality also tracked the counts of circulating CD8+ T cells.

Sequencing was performed with immunoSEQ multiplex PCR; in TCRdb, only in-frame clones are kept and a portion is missing. The data show about 300,000 clones, approximately 76% seen once. Turning to this clone: Its antigen remains unidentified.

The source of this sequence is a human donor with chronic lymphocytic leukemia. This material consisted of PBMCs, taken at disease progression, from a patient treated with ibrutinib.

CDR3: CASSPRDRVPGELFF. Here the CDR3 DNA reads TGTGCCAGTAGCCCCCGGGACAGGGTTCCCGGGGAGCTGTTTTTT. This chain joins TRBV19 and TRBJ2-2; TRBD1 matches at 9 bases. J lost 6 bases, V lost 6 bases, and 8 bases had no gene match. Per germline, CDR1 LNHDA and CDR2 SQIVND (reference sequence). This CDR3 contains 15 residues.